This TCR beta chain was captured in a study of OX40 agonist ivuxolimab in advanced cancers. Clones were sequenced by immunoSEQ multiplex PCR, and TCRdb holds only the in-frame ones, with some missing. The sample has more than 55,000 clones, about 88% seen once; the top ten hold approximately 4%. The CDR3 contains 14 residues. Germline V CDR1 and CDR2: LNHNV, YYDKDF (reference sequence). V lost 3 bases to trimming and J lost 4 bases, with 11 bases between them. About this clone: Its antigen is currently unknown.

Study-level results: CD8+ T cells (on average) carried more expanded clones than CD4+ T cells.

The source was CD4+ or CD8+ T cells sorted from blood, collected in a trial of the OX40 agonist ivuxolimab. This chain links TRBV15 with TRBJ2-3, with no clear D. The sequence derives from an adult with an advanced solid tumor such as melanoma, head and neck, liver or kidney cancer. This CDR3 is CATSRALVPDTQYF. The CDR3 coding sequence is TGTGCCACCAGCAGGGCCCTCGTTCCAGATACGCAGTATTTT.